This entry concerns a single TCR beta chain. V was cut by 5 bases and J by 1 base, with 15 bases left in between. CDR1 and CDR2 from the germline V gene are MDHEN and SYDVKM. The CDR3 runs to 15 residues. Memory CD4+ T cells were sorted as CD4+CD45RO+CD25- cells. Constant-region reverse primers amplified full-length variable regions, followed by semi-nested Nested Universal Primer A PCR. A single record per CDR3 protein comes from TCRdb applying MiXCR to the 5' RACE reads. The sample carries 55,000 to 70,000 distinct CDR3 sequences, 25% to 30% recorded once. This chain connects TRBV28 to TRBJ2-7; possible D gene TRBD2, 5 bases. Sequenced input: tumor-infiltrating memory CD4+ T cells sorted from the breast tumor. Subset given: memory CD4+ T cells, CD4+CD45RO+CD25-. The clonotype was recovered from a female donor with breast cancer. The CDR3 loop reads CASSRMGAESYEQYF. The CDR3, as DNA: TGTGCCAGCAGTCGAATGGGAGCGGAGTCCTACGAGCAGTACTTC.